The clone carrying this TCR beta chain was picked up a small number of times. Its antigen remains unknown. The V gene lost 2 bases and the J gene lost 2 bases, with 17 bases spanning the gap. The CDR3 spans 17 residues. CDR1 and CDR2 (germline): SGHRS, YFSETQ. The data are from a study of cytomegalovirus exposure and HLA in healthy donors. Study-wide results and limits: Most TCR sequences showed up rarely, but some public TCRs showed up in many donors. A later analysis revealed that TCR association rates differed between HLA loci, peaking at DRB1 and bottoming out at HLA-C. Researchers catalogued 150 or so TCR beta chains as cytomegalovirus-associated. A few V segments could not be told apart, such as TRBV6-2 and TRBV6-3, and were left out.

In the PCR, 60 Vbeta and 13 Jbeta primers were used. The table came from immunoSEQ multiplex PCR; TCRdb's copy has only in-frame clones and leaves some out. This sample has about 78,000 clones; 80% occur once, and the top ten carry about 32%. What was sequenced was PBMCs. This chain joins TRBV5-1 and TRBJ2-1; tentatively, D is TRBD2 (6 bases). This TCR was sampled from a man aged 50-60 years in good health and CMV-seropositive. The CDR3 nucleotides read TGCGCCAGCAGCTTCCTACTGGAGGCGGGGCCCTACAATGAGCAGTTCTTC. It specifies CASSFLLEAGPYNEQFF.